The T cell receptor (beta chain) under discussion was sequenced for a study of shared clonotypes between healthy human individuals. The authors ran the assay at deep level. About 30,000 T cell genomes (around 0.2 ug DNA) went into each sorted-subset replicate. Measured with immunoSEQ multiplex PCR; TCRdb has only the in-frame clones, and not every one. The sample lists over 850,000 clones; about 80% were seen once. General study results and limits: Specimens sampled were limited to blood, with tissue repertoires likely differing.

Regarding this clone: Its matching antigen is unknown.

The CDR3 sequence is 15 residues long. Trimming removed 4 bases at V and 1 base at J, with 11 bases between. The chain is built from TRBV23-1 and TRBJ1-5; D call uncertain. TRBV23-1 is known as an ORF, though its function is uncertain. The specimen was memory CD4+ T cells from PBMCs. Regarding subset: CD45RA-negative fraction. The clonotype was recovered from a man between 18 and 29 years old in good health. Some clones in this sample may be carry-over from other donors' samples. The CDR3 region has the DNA TGCGCCAGCAGTCTCCCTCATAAGAGCAATCAGCCCCAGCATTTT. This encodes CASSLPHKSNQPQHF.